This section outlines one T cell receptor (beta chain) sequence together with its context. What it binds is not known. The sample holds other DNA sequences that translate to the same CDR3. The sample belongs to a study of graft-versus-host responses after intestinal transplantation. Study-level information: Recipients had multivisceral, liver-intestinal, or isolated intestinal transplants. Anti-thymocyte globulin served as induction for all recipients, who then took tacrolimus and steroids for around 3 years.

Generated by immunoSEQ multiplex PCR, the TCRdb table keeps only in-frame clones and is missing some. The sample holds about 100,000 clones, more than 85% seen once. Study-wide results and limits: GvH clones surfaced in recipient marrow, some emerging earlier in ileum or blood. Peak circulating GvH clone levels were associated with early post-transplant HvG declines.

Trimming cost V 3 bases and J 7 bases, with 19 bases left between them. The CDR3 runs to 15 residues. Per the germline V gene, CDR1 is SQVTM and CDR2 is ANQGSEA. The chain uses TRBV29-1 and TRBJ2-1; possible D gene TRBD1, 6 bases. The sequence was collected from a human donor who was the organ donor for an intestinal transplant. The sample was unstimulated CD4+ T cells sorted from spleen or lymph node cells, taken before transplant. The CDR3 protein is CSVEDATGSWNEQFF. CDR3 sequence (DNA): TGCAGCGTTGAGGATGCGACAGGCTCGTGGAATGAGCAGTTCTTC.